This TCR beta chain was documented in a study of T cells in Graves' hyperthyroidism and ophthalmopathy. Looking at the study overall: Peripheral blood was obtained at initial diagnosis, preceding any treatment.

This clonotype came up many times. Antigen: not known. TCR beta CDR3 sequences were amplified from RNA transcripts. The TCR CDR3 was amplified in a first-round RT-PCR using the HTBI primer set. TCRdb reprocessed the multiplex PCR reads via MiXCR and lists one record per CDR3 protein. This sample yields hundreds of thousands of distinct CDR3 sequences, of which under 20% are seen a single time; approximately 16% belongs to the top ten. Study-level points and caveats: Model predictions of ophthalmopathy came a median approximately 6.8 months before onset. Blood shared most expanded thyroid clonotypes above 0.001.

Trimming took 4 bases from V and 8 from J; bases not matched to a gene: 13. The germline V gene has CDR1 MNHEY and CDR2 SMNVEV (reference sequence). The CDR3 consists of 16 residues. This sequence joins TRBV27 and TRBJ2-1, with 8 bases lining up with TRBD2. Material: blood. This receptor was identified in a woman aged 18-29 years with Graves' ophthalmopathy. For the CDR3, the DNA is TGTGCCAGCAGTTCCAGCGGGGGCTCCCCAGCCGATGAGCAGTTCTTC. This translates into CASSSSGGSPADEQFF.